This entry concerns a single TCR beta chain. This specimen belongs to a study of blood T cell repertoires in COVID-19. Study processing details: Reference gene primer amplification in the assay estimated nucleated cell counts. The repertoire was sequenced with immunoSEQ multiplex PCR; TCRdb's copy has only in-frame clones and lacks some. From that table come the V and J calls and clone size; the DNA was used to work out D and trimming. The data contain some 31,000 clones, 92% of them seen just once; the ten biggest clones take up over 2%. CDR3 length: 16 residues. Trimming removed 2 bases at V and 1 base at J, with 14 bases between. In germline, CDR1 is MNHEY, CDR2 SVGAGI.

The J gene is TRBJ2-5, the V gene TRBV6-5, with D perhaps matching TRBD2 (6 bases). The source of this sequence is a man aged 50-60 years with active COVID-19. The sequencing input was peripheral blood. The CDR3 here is CASSYGGGVTQETQYF. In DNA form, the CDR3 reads TGTGCCAGCAGTTACGGTGGCGGGGTTACCCAAGAGACCCAGTACTTC.